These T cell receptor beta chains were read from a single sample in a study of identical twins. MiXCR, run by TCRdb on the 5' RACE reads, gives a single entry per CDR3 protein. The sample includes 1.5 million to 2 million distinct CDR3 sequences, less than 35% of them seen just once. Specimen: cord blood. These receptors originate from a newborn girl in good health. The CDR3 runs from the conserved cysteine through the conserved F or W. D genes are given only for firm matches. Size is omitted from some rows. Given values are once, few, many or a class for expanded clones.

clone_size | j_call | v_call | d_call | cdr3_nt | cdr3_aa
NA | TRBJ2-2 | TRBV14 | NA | TGTGCCAGCAGCCAAGGGCCTAGGGGATCTCTGAACACCGGGGAGCTGTTTTTT | CASSQGPRGSLNTGELFF
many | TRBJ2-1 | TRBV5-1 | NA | TGCGCCAGCAGCTTGGTGGGGGAGGACTACAATGAGCAGTTCTTC | CASSLVGEDYNEQFF
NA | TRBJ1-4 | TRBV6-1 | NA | TGTGCCAGCGGGGGAGGGAGAGGGTCTAATGAAAAACTGTTTTTT | CASGGGRGSNEKLFF
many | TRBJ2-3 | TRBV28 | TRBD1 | TGTGCCAGCAGACAAGGGGGCAGGTTAGGCACAGATACGCAGTATTTT | CASRQGGRLGTDTQYF
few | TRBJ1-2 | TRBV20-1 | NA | TGCAGTGTGCAGGGGCTACTTAACTATGGCTACACCTTC | CSVQGLLNYGYTF
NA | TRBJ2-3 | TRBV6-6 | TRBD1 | TGTGCCAGTCGATACGGGACAGGGGACACAGATACGCAGTATTTT | CASRYGTGDTDTQYF
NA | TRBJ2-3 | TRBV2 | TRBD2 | TGTGCCAGCAGCACCTACCAGCGCGACCTTGGCGGGGGAAGGGATACGCAGTATTTT | CASSTYQRDLGGGRDTQYF
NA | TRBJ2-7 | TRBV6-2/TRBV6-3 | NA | TGTGCCAGCAGCAAAAAAAATATAGCCGGGACCCACCCCTACGAGCAGTACTTC | CASSKKNIAGTHPYEQYF
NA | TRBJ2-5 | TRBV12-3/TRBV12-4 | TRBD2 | TGTGCCAGCGCCAGGGAGGGAGAAGGACAGTACTTC | CASAREGEGQYF
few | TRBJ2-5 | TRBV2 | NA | TGTGCCAGCATAGGCAGGCAGGAGACCCAGTACTTC | CASIGRQETQYF
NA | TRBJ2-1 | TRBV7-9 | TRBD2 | TGTGCCAGCAGCTTAGAGGGTCATTGGACTAGCAAAAATGAGCAGTTCTTC | CASSLEGHWTSKNEQFF
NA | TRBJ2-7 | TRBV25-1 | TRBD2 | TGTGCCAGCAGTGAAGGGCGGACTAGCGGGGTGAGCTCCTACGAGCAGTACTTC | CASSEGRTSGVSSYEQYF
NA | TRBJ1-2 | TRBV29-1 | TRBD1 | TGCAGCGTTCCGGGACAGGGGGATGGCTACACCTTC | CSVPGQGDGYTF
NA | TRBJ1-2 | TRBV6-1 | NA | TGTGCCAGCAGTGAAGTGGGACACAACGACTATGGCTACACCTTC | CASSEVGHNDYGYTF
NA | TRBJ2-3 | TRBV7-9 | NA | TGTGCCAGCAGCCGAAGCGGGCGCTACACAGATACGCAGTATTTT | CASSRSGRYTDTQYF
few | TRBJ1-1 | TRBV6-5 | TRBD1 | TGTGCCAGCACCTACGGAGGGGGCTGGACTGAAGCTTTCTTT | CASTYGGGWTEAFF
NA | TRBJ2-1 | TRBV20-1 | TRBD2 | TGCAGTGCTGAGCGGCTAGCGGGAGTTTTTTACAATGAGCAGTTCTTC | CSAERLAGVFYNEQFF
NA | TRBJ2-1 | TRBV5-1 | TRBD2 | TGCGCCAGCAGCTCCCCGGCAACTAGCGGCGCCTACAATGAGCAGTTCTTC | CASSSPATSGAYNEQFF
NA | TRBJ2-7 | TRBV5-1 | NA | TGCGCCAGCAGCTTGGGGGCGGCGGGACCAAACTACGAGCAGTACTTC | CASSLGAAGPNYEQYF
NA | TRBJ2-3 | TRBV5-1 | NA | TGCGCCAGCAGCTTTCAGGCTACTAGCACAGGTACGCAGTATTTT | CASSFQATSTGTQYF
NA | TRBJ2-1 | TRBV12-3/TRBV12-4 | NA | TGTGCCAGCAGTTTTGGGTACAATGCGCAGTTCTTC | CASSFGYNAQFF
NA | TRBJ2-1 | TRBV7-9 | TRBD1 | TGTGCCAGCAGCTTTGTAAGACAGGGCGGCAATGAGCAGTTCTTC | CASSFVRQGGNEQFF
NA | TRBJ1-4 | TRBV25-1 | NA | TGTGCCAGCAGCGAAGGACTGTTTGAAAAACTGTTTTTT | CASSEGLFEKLFF
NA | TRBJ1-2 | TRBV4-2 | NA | TGTGCCAGCAGGTTCCGGGACACCTATGGCTACACCTTC | CASRFRDTYGYTF
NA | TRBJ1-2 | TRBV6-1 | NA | TGTGCCAGCAGTGAAGCTCATACTCTTAACTATGGCTACACCTTC | CASSEAHTLNYGYTF
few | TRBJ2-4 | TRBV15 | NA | TGTGCCACCAGCAGAGATGGAGGGATCAAAAACATTCAGTACTTC | CATSRDGGIKNIQYF
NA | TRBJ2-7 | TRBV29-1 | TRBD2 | TGCAGCGTTGCCTGGACTAGCGGTCTCTACGAGCAGTACTTC | CSVAWTSGLYEQYF
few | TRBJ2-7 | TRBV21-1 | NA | TGTGCCAGCAGCAAAGTGGGGGGACAGTCCTACGAGCAGTACTTC | CASSKVGGQSYEQYF
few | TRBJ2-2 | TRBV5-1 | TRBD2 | TGCGCCAGCAGGCCGACTAGCGGAACGAACACCGGGGAGCTGTTTTTT | CASRPTSGTNTGELFF
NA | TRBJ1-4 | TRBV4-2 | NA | TGTGCCAGCAGCCAAGAGGTAGAAAAACTGTTTTTT | CASSQEVEKLFF
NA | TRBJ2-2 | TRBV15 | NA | TGTGCCACCAGCATAAGAACCGGGGAGCTGTTTTTT | CATSIRTGELFF
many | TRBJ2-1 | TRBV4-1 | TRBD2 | TGTGCCAGCAGTCCTATGGGACTAGCGGCCAATGAGCAGTTCTTC | CASSPMGLAANEQFF
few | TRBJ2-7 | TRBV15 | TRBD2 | TGTGCCACCAGCAGTGCACCGGGACTAGCGGGGAAAGAGCAGTACTTC | CATSSAPGLAGKEQYF
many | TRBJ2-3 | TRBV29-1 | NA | TGCAGCGTTGAAGATCCCAACAGGGCCGGAGATACGCAGTATTTT | CSVEDPNRAGDTQYF
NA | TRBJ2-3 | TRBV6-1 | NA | TGTGCCAGCAGTGACTTTCATCATACGCAGTATTTT | CASSDFHHTQYF
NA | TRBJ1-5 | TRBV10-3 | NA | TGTGCCATCAGTGGGACGGTGGGGGATCAGCCCCAGCATTTT | CAISGTVGDQPQHF
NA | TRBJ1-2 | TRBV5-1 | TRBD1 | TGCGCCAGCAGACCTCCCTCAGGGGGCGCATCTTATTTCCCGAACTATGGCTACACCTTC | CASRPPSGGASYFPNYGYTF
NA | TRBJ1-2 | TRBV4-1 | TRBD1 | TGCGCCAGCAGCCAGAGACAGGGGGAGGTCTATGGCTACACCTTC | CASSQRQGEVYGYTF
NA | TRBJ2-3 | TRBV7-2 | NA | TGTGCCGGCAGCTTAGCCCTGGTTGCGGGCACAGATACGCAGTATTTT | CAGSLALVAGTDTQYF
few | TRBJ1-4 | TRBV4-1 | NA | TGCGCCAGCAGCCAAGACAGTGCCGCTAATGAAAAACTGTTTTTT | CASSQDSAANEKLFF
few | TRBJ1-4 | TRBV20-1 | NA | TGCAGTGCTAGAGAGGACCTCAATGAAAAACTGTTTTTT | CSAREDLNEKLFF
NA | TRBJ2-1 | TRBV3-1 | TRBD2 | TGTGCCAGCAGCCAAGAATCGAGGGGGGGACTAGCGCACATCAATGAGCAGTTCTTC | CASSQESRGGLAHINEQFF
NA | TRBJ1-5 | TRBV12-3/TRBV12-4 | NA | TGTGCCAGCAGAACAGGGCTTCAGCCCCAGCATTTT | CASRTGLQPQHF
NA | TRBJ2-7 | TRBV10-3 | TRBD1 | TGTGCCATCAGTGGTTCTGGGACAGGGGGCCACGAGCAGTACTTC | CAISGSGTGGHEQYF
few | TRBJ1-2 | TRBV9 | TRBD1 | TGTGCCAGCAGCCCTCCCAAGGACAGGTTCGATGGCTACACCTTC | CASSPPKDRFDGYTF
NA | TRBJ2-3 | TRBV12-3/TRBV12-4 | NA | TGTGCCAGCGGGATCAGGGGGGCTGGCACAGATACGCAGTATTTT | CASGIRGAGTDTQYF
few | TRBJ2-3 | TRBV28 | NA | TGTGCCACCAGGGGGGGGACCACAGATACGCAGTATTTT | CATRGGTTDTQYF
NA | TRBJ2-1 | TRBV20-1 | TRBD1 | TGCAGTACAATCGGGACAGGTAAATCCTATGGTGAGCAGTTCTTC | CSTIGTGKSYGEQFF